The 28 T cell receptor beta chains listed next were all sequenced from one sample in a study of hypomethylating agent response in myelodysplastic syndrome. The protocol was immunoSEQ multiplex PCR, while the TCRdb copy is restricted to in-frame clones and leaves out a portion. This table holds 950 to 1,500 clones, around 73% found once. This material consisted of bone marrow, taken before or after starting hypomethylating agent treatment for myelodysplastic syndrome (not recorded which). The receptors here all came from a human donor with myelodysplastic syndrome.

This clone showed up just once. The V gene is TRBV11-2, the J gene TRBJ2-2; D not resolved. This CDR3 comprises 15 residues. Trimming shortened V by 0 bases and J by 4 bases, and 9 bases separated the two germline ends. Looked up from germline, CDR1 is SGHAT and CDR2 is FQNNGV. The CDR3 protein is CASSLDRVLTGELFF. The CDR3 coding sequence is TGTGCCAGCAGCTTAGATCGGGTCCTCACCGGGGAGCTGTTTTTT. Supplemented by reference TRBV11-2 and TRBJ2-2, the full variable domain reads EAGVAQSPRYKIIEKRQSVAFWCNPISGHATLYWYQQILGQGPKLLIQFQNNGVVDDSQLPKDRFSAERLKGVDSTLKIQPAKLEDSAVYLCASSLDRVLTGELFFGEGSRLTVL.

This clone is judged large. The rearrangement uses TRBV10-3 and TRBJ2-2; possibly TRBD2 for D (6 bases). The CDR3 consists of 18 residues. Looked up from germline, CDR1 is ENHRY and CDR2 is SYGVKD. Trimming took 1 base from V and 4 from J, leaving 19 bases between them. CDR3 amino acids: CAISEWWLGGERTGELFF. The CDR3 DNA sequence: TGTGCCATCAGTGAGTGGTGGTTGGGGGGTGAACGCACCGGGGAGCTGTTTTTT.

V usage is TRBV7-3 and J usage is TRBJ2-7; D gene uncertain. The CDR3 is 13 residues long. Trimming pared 5 bases from V and 0 bases from J, leaving 8 bases between. Germline assignment: CDR1 SGHTA and CDR2 FQGTGA. This CDR3 reads CASSGVSSYEQYF. The CDR3 region has the DNA TGTGCCAGCAGCGGGGTGAGCTCCTACGAGCAGTACTTC.

This clone was picked up a small number of times. The chain links TRBV2 to TRBJ2-6; D gene ambiguous. The CDR3 consists of 15 residues. The germline CDR1 and CDR2 sequences are SNHLY and FYNNEI. Trimming pared 5 bases from V and 5 bases from J, leaving 13 bases between. CDR3 coding DNA: TGTGCCAGCAGTCCGATACAAAGTCGGGCCAACGTCCTGACTTTC. Translation: CASSPIQSRANVLTF.

In its sample, this clone was seen a few times. V gene TRBV2 combines with J gene TRBJ1-2, with D perhaps TRBD1 (5 bases). CDR3 length: 13 residues. Germline V CDR1 and CDR2: SNHLY, FYNNEI. The V end was cut by 6 bases, the J end by 0 bases, with 8 bases between. The CDR3 DNA reads TGTGCCAGCAGGACACAGGCTAACTATGGCTACACCTTC. Protein product: CASRTQANYGYTF.

The rearrangement links TRBV18 to TRBJ1-4, with a possible D match to TRBD1 (6 bases). Germline V lookup: CDR1 KGHSH, CDR2 LQKENI. This CDR3 region has 14 residues. V was pared by 3 bases and J by 3 bases, with 8 bases between. For the CDR3, the DNA is TGTGCCAGCTCACCCAGGGGCTCTAATGAAAAACTGTTTTTT. It encodes CASSPRGSNEKLFF.

To note about this clone: The sample holds other DNA sequences that translate to the same CDR3. The V and J genes are TRBV7-9 and TRBJ1-2; possibly TRBD1 for D (5 bases). The CDR3 covers 15 residues. Germline V gene data show CDR1 as SEHNR and CDR2 as FQNEAQ (reference sequence). Deletions cut 6 bases from V and 0 bases from J, with 14 bases between. The DNA of the CDR3 is TGTGCCAGCAGGGGGGGGGAGCGGTCTAACTATGGCTACACCTTC. Its translation: CASRGGERSNYGYTF.

The chain combines TRBV5-6 with TRBJ1-6; 7 bases match TRBD1. The CDR3 length is 14 residues. CDR1 and CDR2 from the germline V gene are SGHDT and YYEEEE. Losses at the gene ends were 4 bases for V and 4 bases for J; bases not matched to a gene: 2. CDR3 sequence: CASSNRGYNSPLHF. CDR3 DNA sequence: TGTGCCAGCAGCAACAGGGGTTATAATTCACCCCTCCACTTT.

There are a few counts of this clone. The CDR3 loop reads CASSGEGLAKADEQFF. CDR3 nucleotide sequence: TGTGCCAGCAGTGGGGAGGGGCTAGCCAAGGCCGATGAGCAGTTCTTC. The V gene is TRBV2, the J gene TRBJ2-1; 7 bases fit TRBD2. Trimming took 4 bases from V and 8 from J; bases not matched to a gene: 14. CDR1 is SNHLY, CDR2 FYNNEI, per germline. This CDR3 region has 16 residues.

This clone was observed a handful of times. This chain links TRBV5-6 with TRBJ2-1; D possibly corresponds to TRBD1 (7 bases). The ends were cut back, 4 bases at V and 4 bases at J, with 15 bases in the middle. CDR1 SGHDT and CDR2 YYEEEE come from the germline V gene. The CDR3 has 15 amino acids. The CDR3 DNA is TGTGCCAGCAGCGTCGGCAGGGGGGTTTACAATGAGCAGTTCTTC. Residues: CASSVGRGVYNEQFF.

This clone is deemed hyperexpanded (1% or more). The J gene is TRBJ2-2, the V gene TRBV27, with no clear D. Germline V gene data show CDR1 as MNHEY and CDR2 as SMNVEV (reference sequence). V was shortened by 4 bases and J by 4 bases, with 4 bases between the two germline ends. The CDR3 is made up of 12 amino acids. This chain's CDR3 is CASSWSTGELFF. DNA of the CDR3: TGTGCCAGCAGTTGGTCCACCGGGGAGCTGTTTTTT.

The chain is built from TRBV27 and TRBJ2-7; possible D gene TRBD1, 5 bases. Trimming removed 2 bases from V and 2 bases from J, with 7 bases in between. Germline CDR1 reads MNHEY; CDR2 reads SMNVEV (reference sequence). This CDR3 region has 13 residues. CDR3 sequence: CASSLAGPYEQYF. CDR3 nucleotide sequence: TGTGCCAGCAGTTTAGCAGGGCCCTACGAGCAGTACTTC.

The genes are TRBV5-1 and TRBJ2-3, with 10 bases identical to TRBD1. The CDR3 loop spans 14 amino acids. Germline V lookup: CDR1 SGHRS, CDR2 YFSETQ. V lost 2 bases, J lost 4 bases, and 1 base stayed unmatched. CDR3 nucleotides: TGCGCCAGCAGCTTCGGGACAGGGGCAGATACGCAGTATTTT. Its protein is CASSFGTGADTQYF.

The chain combines TRBV19 with TRBJ1-4; TRBD1 agrees at 7 bases. The junction had 9 bases not matched to a gene; V was cut back by 3 bases and J by 8 bases. The germline gives CDR1 LNHDA, CDR2 SQIVND (reference sequence). This CDR3 is 15 amino acids long. DNA for the CDR3: TGTGCCAGTAGTATCGAGGGGGCGCTTTGGGAAAAACTGTTTTTT. This gives the protein CASSIEGALWEKLFF.

The chain couples TRBV29-1 to TRBJ2-1; D call uncertain. CDR1 and CDR2 from the germline V gene are SQVTM and ANQGSEA. This CDR3 comprises 13 residues. V gave up 3 bases and J gave up 0 bases, with 6 bases separating them. The CDR3 reads CSVEASSYNEQFF. The CDR3 DNA follows: TGCAGCGTTGAGGCGAGCTCCTACAATGAGCAGTTCTTC.

The chain links TRBV10-2 to TRBJ1-2, with TRBD1 matching over 8 bases. With V trimmed by 2 bases and J by 4 bases, 3 bases remained unmatched. This CDR3 has 14 residues. The germline CDR1 and CDR2 sequences are WSHSY and SAAADI. This CDR3 reads CASSEVRGPYGYTF. DNA of the CDR3: TGCGCCAGCAGTGAGGTCAGGGGGCCCTATGGCTACACCTTC.

V gene TRBV25-1 combines with J gene TRBJ1-5, with TRBD1 as a possible D gene (6 bases). Between the trimmed V and J ends, which lost 5 bases and 4 bases, there was a span of 15 bases. The CDR3 sequence is 15 residues long. CDR1 MGHDK and CDR2 SYGVNS come from the germline V gene. This CDR3 reads CASSRTDEYNQPQHF. The DNA of the CDR3 is TGTGCCAGCAGTCGGACAGACGAATATAATCAGCCCCAGCATTTT.

The chain has TRBV5-6 and TRBJ2-6, with 9 positions matching TRBD1. This CDR3 contains 17 residues. The trim removed 3 bases at V and 4 bases at J, leaving 8 bases unmatched. Germline loops: CDR1 SGHDT, CDR2 YYEEEE. CDR3 amino acids: CASSSGQGSEGANVLTF. The CDR3 DNA follows: TGTGCCAGCAGCTCGGGACAGGGAAGTGAAGGGGCCAACGTCCTGACTTTC.

The chain joins TRBV14 to TRBJ2-7; tentatively, D is TRBD1 or TRBD2 (6 bases each). Trimming left V 4 bases short and J 1 base short, with 14 bases between. This CDR3 comprises 15 residues. Germline-derived CDR1 and CDR2 are SGHDN and FVKESK. CDR3 DNA sequence: TGTGCCAGCAGCCGTCTAACAGGGAGGTCCTACGAGCAGTACTTC. Translation gives CASSRLTGRSYEQYF.

V is TRBV6-5 and J is TRBJ1-1; weak D call: TRBD1 (5 bases). In germline, CDR1 is MNHEY, CDR2 SVGAGI. The CDR3 extends over 15 amino acids. Trimming stripped 8 bases from V and 4 bases from J, with 20 bases between. The DNA of the CDR3 is TGTGCCAGCTTCTCTCGGTCAGGGCTCTCCACTGAAGCTTTCTTT. Translated, it gives CASFSRSGLSTEAFF.

This rearrangement joins TRBV7-3 to TRBJ2-7, with 7 bases lining up with TRBD1. Germline assignment: CDR1 SGHTA and CDR2 FQGTGA. The CDR3 totals 16 residues. J was trimmed by 7 bases and V by 5 bases; bases with no gene match: 17. CDR3 sequence (DNA): TGTGCCAGCAGCCCCCCCGGGGAGAGGGGGCGTAGGGAGCAGTACTTC. It is translated as CASSPPGERGRREQYF. The full variable domain, its missing parts supplied by reference TRBV7-3 and TRBJ2-7, is GAGVSQTPSNKVTEKGKYVELRCDPISGHTALYWYRQSLGQGPEFLIYFQGTGAADDSGLPNDRFFAVRPEGSVSTLKIQRTERGDSAVYLCASSPPGERGRREQYFGPGTRLTVT.

V is TRBV7-9 and J is TRBJ1-2; the D gene is possibly TRBD1 (5 bases). The V gene's germline CDR1 is SEHNR and CDR2 FQNEAQ (reference sequence). V dropped 7 bases and J dropped 2 bases, with 14 bases sitting between them. The CDR3 has 14 residues. In nucleotides, the CDR3 is TGTGCCAGCACCCCTGGGGGGGGGAACTATGGCTACACCTTC. Translation gives CASTPGGGNYGYTF.

J is TRBJ1-4 and V is TRBV19; TRBD1 agrees at 10 bases. CDR1 LNHDA and CDR2 SQIVND come from the germline V gene (reference sequence). There are 16 residues in the CDR3. Germline trimming cut 5 bases from V and 2 bases from J; bases unmatched to any gene: 5. The CDR3 sequence: CASSVGQGGTNEKLFF. CDR3 nucleotides: TGTGCCAGTAGTGTCGGACAGGGGGGCACTAATGAAAAACTGTTTTTT.

Written as DNA, the CDR3 is TGTGCCAGCAGCCCCGAGACGGGAAGCACCGGGGAGCTGTTTTTT. Protein sequence: CASSPETGSTGELFF. This chain links TRBV7-9 with TRBJ2-2; the D gene is possibly TRBD2 (5 bases). The germline CDR1 and CDR2 sequences are SEHNR and FQNEAQ (reference sequence). Trimming shortened V by 5 bases and J by 4 bases, and 14 bases separated the two germline ends. The CDR3 length is 15 residues.

The chain links TRBV18 to TRBJ2-3; TRBD2 might be the D (5 bases). The CDR3 totals 14 residues. CDR1 is KGHSH, CDR2 LQKENI, per germline. The V end was cut by 1 base, the J end by 0 bases, with 5 bases between. CDR3 region: CASSPLASTDTQYF. The CDR3, as DNA: TGTGCCAGCTCACCACTAGCGAGCACAGATACGCAGTATTTT.

This clone was seen a single time. This chain links TRBV2 with TRBJ1-1; maybe TRBD1 (5 bases). V shed 4 bases and J shed 0 bases, with 12 bases lying between them. The CDR3 runs 15 residues. Germline values: CDR1 SNHLY, CDR2 FYNNEI. CDR3 nucleotides: TGTGCCAGCAGTGTCCCCGGGACGGTGAACACTGAAGCTTTCTTT. Translated: CASSVPGTVNTEAFF.

This clone was seen more than once but under ten times. V usage is TRBV28 and J usage is TRBJ2-1; TRBD2 matches 15 bases. The germline CDR1 and CDR2 sequences are MDHEN and SYDVKM. The V segment lost 6 bases and the J segment 7 bases; nucleotides outside the gene matches: 7. CDR3 size: 16 residues. The CDR3 DNA follows: TGTGCCAGCAGCCAAGGGACTAGCGGGGGGATAAATGAGCAGTTCTTC. Translating gives CASSQGTSGGINEQFF.

This clone was seen only a few times. This chain joins TRBV4-1 and TRBJ2-1; 8 bases align to TRBD2. V was clipped by 3 bases and J by 8 bases; unmatched bases: 12. Germline V lookup: CDR1 MGHRA, CDR2 YSYEKL. The CDR3 is 16 residues long. The chain's CDR3 is CASSHGTSGGADEQFF. Written as DNA, the CDR3 is TGCGCCAGCAGCCACGGTACTAGCGGCGGGGCCGATGAGCAGTTCTTC.